This T cell receptor beta chain was observed in a study of cytomegalovirus exposure and HLA in healthy donors. Study conclusions and caveats: V segments that were indistinguishable, TRBV6-2 and TRBV6-3 among them, were omitted from analysis. Common viral pathogens were later found to be apparently linked to several of the most significant clusters. Reports state that TCR beta sequences accurately predicted most subjects' HLA-A and HLA-B alleles.

The PCR had 60 Vbeta and 13 Jbeta primers. Generated by immunoSEQ multiplex PCR, the TCRdb table keeps only in-frame clones and is missing some. The table shows about 200,000 clones, with around 83% occurring only once. This clone showed up just once. No antigen is known for it. There are 15 residues in the CDR3. The V end was cut by 3 bases, the J end by 3 bases, with 15 bases between. Germline-derived CDR1 and CDR2 are SGHNT and YYREEE (reference sequence). The receptor comes from a woman aged 40 to 50 in good health and CMV-seronegative. The chain is built from TRBV5-4 and TRBJ1-2; possibly TRBD1 for D (6 bases). Sequencing was performed on PBMCs. The CDR3 protein is CASSSDLAGDYGYTF. For the CDR3, the DNA is TGTGCCAGCAGCTCCGATCTGGCAGGGGACTATGGCTACACCTTC.